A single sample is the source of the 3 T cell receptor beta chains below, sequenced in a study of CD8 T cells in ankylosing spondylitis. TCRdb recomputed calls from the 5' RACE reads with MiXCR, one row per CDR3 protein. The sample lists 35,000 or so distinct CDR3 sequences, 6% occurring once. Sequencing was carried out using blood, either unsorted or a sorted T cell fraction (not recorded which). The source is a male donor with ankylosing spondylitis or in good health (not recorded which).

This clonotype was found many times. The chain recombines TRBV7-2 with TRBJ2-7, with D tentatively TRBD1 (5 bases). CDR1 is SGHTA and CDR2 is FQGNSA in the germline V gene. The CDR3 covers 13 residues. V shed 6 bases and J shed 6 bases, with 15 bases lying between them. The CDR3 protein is CASSPNRQFEQYF. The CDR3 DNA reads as TGTGCCAGCAGTCCGAACAGGCAGTTCGAGCAGTACTTC.

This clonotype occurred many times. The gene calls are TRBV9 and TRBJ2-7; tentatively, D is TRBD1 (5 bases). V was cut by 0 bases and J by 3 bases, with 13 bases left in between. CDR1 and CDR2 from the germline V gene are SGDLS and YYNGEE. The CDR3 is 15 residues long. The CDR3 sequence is CASSVGSGLGYEQYF. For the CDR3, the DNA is TGTGCCAGCAGCGTAGGGTCAGGGCTCGGCTACGAGCAGTACTTC.

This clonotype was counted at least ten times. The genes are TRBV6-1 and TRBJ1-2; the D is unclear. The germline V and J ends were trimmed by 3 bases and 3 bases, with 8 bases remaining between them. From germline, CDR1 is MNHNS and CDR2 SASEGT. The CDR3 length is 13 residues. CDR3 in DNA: TGTGCCAGCAGTGAGGCGGTGGACTATGGCTACACCTTC. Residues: CASSEAVDYGYTF.